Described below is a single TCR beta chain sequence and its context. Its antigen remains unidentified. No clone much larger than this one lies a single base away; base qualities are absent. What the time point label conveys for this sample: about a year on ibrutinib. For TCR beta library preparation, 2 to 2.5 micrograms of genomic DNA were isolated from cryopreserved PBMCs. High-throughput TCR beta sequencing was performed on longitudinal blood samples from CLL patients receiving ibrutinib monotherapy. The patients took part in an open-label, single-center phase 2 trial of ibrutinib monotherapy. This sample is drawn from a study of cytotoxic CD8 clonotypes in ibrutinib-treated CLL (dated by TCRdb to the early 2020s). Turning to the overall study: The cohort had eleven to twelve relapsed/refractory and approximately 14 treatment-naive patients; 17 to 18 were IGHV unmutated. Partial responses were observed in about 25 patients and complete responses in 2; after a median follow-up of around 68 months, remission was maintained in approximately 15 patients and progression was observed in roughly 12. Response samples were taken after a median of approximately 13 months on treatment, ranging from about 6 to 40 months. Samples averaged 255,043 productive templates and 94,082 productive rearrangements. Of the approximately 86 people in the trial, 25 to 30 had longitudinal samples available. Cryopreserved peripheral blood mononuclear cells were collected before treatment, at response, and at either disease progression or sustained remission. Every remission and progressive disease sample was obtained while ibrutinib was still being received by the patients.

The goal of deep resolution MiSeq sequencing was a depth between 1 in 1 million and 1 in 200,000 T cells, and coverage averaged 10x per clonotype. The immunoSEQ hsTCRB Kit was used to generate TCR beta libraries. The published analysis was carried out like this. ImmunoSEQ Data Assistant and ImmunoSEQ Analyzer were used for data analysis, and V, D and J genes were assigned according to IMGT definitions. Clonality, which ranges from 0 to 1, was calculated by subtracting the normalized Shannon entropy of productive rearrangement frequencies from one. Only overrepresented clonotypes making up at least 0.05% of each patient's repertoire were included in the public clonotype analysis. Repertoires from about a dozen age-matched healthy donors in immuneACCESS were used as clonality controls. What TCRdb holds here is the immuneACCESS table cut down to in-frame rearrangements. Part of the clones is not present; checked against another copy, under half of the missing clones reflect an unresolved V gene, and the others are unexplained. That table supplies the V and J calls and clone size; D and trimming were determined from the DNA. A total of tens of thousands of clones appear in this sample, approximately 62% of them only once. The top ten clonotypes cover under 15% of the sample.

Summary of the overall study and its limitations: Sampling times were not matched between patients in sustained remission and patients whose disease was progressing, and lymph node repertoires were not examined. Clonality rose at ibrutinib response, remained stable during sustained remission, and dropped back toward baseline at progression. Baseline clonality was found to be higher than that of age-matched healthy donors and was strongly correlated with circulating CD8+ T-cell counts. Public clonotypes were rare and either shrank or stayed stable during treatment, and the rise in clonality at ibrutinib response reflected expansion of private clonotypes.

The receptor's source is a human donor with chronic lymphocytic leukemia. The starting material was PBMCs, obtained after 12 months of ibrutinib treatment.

The DNA is as follows: TGTGCCAGCAGTTTTAATGATCTGATCGTGAACACTGAAGCTTTCTTT. Translated, it gives CASSFNDLIVNTEAFF. The V and J segments used are TRBV28 and TRBJ1-1; confidence is insufficient to name the D gene. Taken from cysteine to phenylalanine, the CDR3 has 16 residues. The only DNA kept is the CDR3, 48 bases in frame from the first base. V was cut back by 3 bases and J by 0 bases, leaving a gap of 14 bases between them. Based on the germline V gene, the CDR1 and CDR2 sequences are MDHEN and SYDVKM.